The 15 T cell receptor beta chains presented below share a single source sample, sequenced in a study of Graves' ophthalmopathy and Graves' hyperthyroidism. From RNA, the CDR3 regions of TCR beta chains were amplified and sequenced. HTBI primers served in a first-round RT-PCR, which a second-round multiplex PCR followed. TCRdb passed the multiplex PCR reads through MiXCR, listing each CDR3 protein once. Among 350,000 to 400,000 distinct CDR3 sequences listed, approximately 15% were seen once. The sequencing input was peripheral blood. Receptors were obtained from a woman aged 18-29 years with stable Graves' hyperthyroidism.

Many counts were recorded for this clonotype. The chain uses TRBV5-1 and TRBJ1-6; TRBD1 might be the D (5 bases). Between the trimmed V and J ends, which lost 2 bases and 10 bases, there was a span of 22 bases. CDR1 is SGHRS and CDR2 is YFSETQ in the germline V gene. The CDR3 runs 17 residues. The CDR3 DNA is TGCGCCAGCAGCTTACAGGATACGAGGCGTTTAGGATCACCCCTCCACTTT. As protein: CASSLQDTRRLGSPLHF. The full variable domain, completed using reference TRBV5-1 and TRBJ1-6, is KAGVTQTPRYLIKTRGQQVTLSCSPISGHRSVSWYQQTPGQGLQFLFEYFSETQRNKGNFPGRFSGRQFSNSRSEMNVSTLELGDSALYLCASSLQDTRRLGSPLHFGNGTRLTVT.

In its sample, this clonotype was seen many times. The chain carries TRBV19 and TRBJ1-6; TRBD1 agrees at 7 bases. CDR3 size: 14 residues. Trimming cost V 7 bases and J 7 bases; bases outside gene matches: 7. In germline, CDR1 is LNHDA, CDR2 SQIVND (reference sequence). The DNA for the CDR3 is TGTGCCAGTACTCTTGGGACAGTCAATTCACCCCTCCACTTT. Translated: CASTLGTVNSPLHF.

Remarks on this clonotype: Since the CDR3 does not end with the conserved phenylalanine or tryptophan, this likely comes from a read error. Because the CDR3's place on the DNA is in doubt, the DNA is left out and the CDR3 is given as listed by TCRdb. The J gene is TRBJ1-1, the V gene TRBV7-6; the table names TRBD1, a call not compared with the DNA. The V gene's germline CDR1 is SGHVS and CDR2 FNYEAQ. The CDR3 length is 13 residues, termini included. The CDR3: CASSLVAGAEACY.

The chain is built from TRBV19 and TRBJ1-1, with D perhaps matching TRBD1 (5 bases). The CDR3 spans 15 residues. V lost 8 bases and J lost 0, with 16 bases in between. CDR1 and CDR2 from the germline V gene are LNHDA and SQIVND (reference sequence). For the CDR3, the DNA is TGTGCCAGTCGCCTACAGGCTTCTCTGAACACTGAAGCTTTCTTT. Translated, it gives CASRLQASLNTEAFF.

Concerning this clonotype: The conserved closing phenylalanine or tryptophan is absent in this CDR3, likely reflecting a read error. CDR3 DNA: TGTGCCTGGGGGTGGCCCCGGGCTTTCGTT. Protein sequence: CAWGWPRAFV. The J gene is TRBJ1-1, the V gene TRBV30; D not certain. V lost 5 bases, J lost 11 bases, and 12 bases lay in between. The germline V gene has CDR1 GTSNPN and CDR2 SVGIG (reference sequence). This CDR3 is 10 amino acids long.

This clonotype was seen many times. The rearrangement uses TRBV19 and TRBJ1-5; the D is unclear. CDR1 LNHDA and CDR2 SQIVND come from the germline V gene (reference sequence). Trimming cost V 1 base and J 0 bases, with 4 bases left between them. The CDR3 is made up of 14 amino acids. Written as DNA, the CDR3 is TGTGCCAGTAGTATAGGGAGTAGCAATCAGCCCCAGCATTTT. Encoded protein: CASSIGSSNQPQHF.

The chain recombines TRBV5-1 with TRBJ2-5, with TRBD1 as a possible D gene (6 bases). CDR3 size: 13 residues. CDR1 SGHRS and CDR2 YFSETQ come from the germline V gene. Deletions cut 6 bases from V and 0 bases from J, with 9 bases between. CDR3 DNA sequence: TGCGCCAGCAAGGGGGACAACCAAGAGACCCAGTACTTC. This translates into CASKGDNQETQYF.

This clonotype was recorded at least ten times. The chain has TRBV6-5 and TRBJ2-7, with D unresolved. The germline CDR1 and CDR2 sequences are MNHEY and SVGAGI. The CDR3 loop spans 14 amino acids. V shed 0 bases and J shed 0 bases, with 6 bases lying between them. CDR3 residues: CASSYSDGSYEQYF. In nucleotides, the CDR3 is TGTGCCAGCAGTTACTCCGACGGCTCCTACGAGCAGTACTTC.

This clonotype was counted at least ten times. A much bigger clone sits one base away, suggesting this may be a read error. J is TRBJ2-5 and V is TRBV6-5; 8 bases are a match to TRBD1. The CDR3 runs to 16 residues. CDR1 and CDR2 (germline): MNHEY, SVGAGI. In DNA, the CDR3 is TGTGCCAGCAGTTACGAGGGACAGGCCCACCAAGAGACCAAGTACTTC. It encodes CASSYEGQAHQETKYF.

This clonotype was found a few times. The rearrangement links TRBV6-5 to TRBJ2-4; 12 bases agree with TRBD2. The CDR3 is 18 amino acids. Germline CDR1 is MNHEY and CDR2 is SVGAGI. Trimming cost V 0 bases and J 8 bases; bases outside gene matches: 11. The CDR3 is CASSYSMPLAGGDHIQYF. The CDR3 DNA follows: TGTGCCAGCAGTTACTCGATGCCCCTAGCGGGGGGGGACCACATTCAGTACTTC.

The chain's CDR3 is CASTAGTALGYEQYF. In DNA, the CDR3 is TGTGCCAGCACGGCCGGGACAGCCCTGGGCTACGAGCAGTACTTC. The chain has TRBV6-1 and TRBJ2-7; 7 nucleotides line up with TRBD1. Trimming removed 7 bases from V and 3 bases from J; junction bases left unmatched: 12. CDR1 is MNHNS and CDR2 is SASEGT in the germline V gene. The CDR3 spans 15 residues.

This clonotype was detected ten times or more. This sequence joins TRBV10-1 and TRBJ1-1, with TRBD1 as a possible D gene (5 bases). The CDR3 extends over 14 amino acids. V was cut by 0 bases and J by 5 bases, with 10 bases left in between. Germline CDR1 WNHNN, CDR2 SYGVQD (reference sequence). The CDR3 sequence is CASSESIGVTEAFF. For the CDR3, the DNA is TGCGCCAGCAGTGAGTCGATAGGGGTAACTGAAGCTTTCTTT.

V gene TRBV3-1 combines with J gene TRBJ1-1; 8 bases map to TRBD1. With 4 bases clipped from V and 1 base from J, the junction kept 8 bases outside the gene matches. The CDR3 contains 16 residues. From germline, CDR1 is LGHDT and CDR2 YNNKEL (reference sequence). CDR3 in amino acids: CASSRRTGWANTEAFF. CDR3 coding DNA: TGTGCCAGCAGCCGACGGACAGGGTGGGCGAACACTGAAGCTTTCTTT.

This clonotype occurred many times. The chain links TRBV7-8 to TRBJ2-2; D possibly corresponds to TRBD1 (6 bases). The CDR3 loop spans 13 amino acids. Germline lookup yields CDR1 SGHVS and CDR2 FQNEAQ. Trimming removed 5 bases at V and 9 bases at J, with 13 bases between. CDR3: CASSPGQFRELFF. In DNA, the CDR3 is TGTGCCAGCAGCCCAGGACAGTTCCGGGAGCTGTTTTTT.

This clonotype was recorded many times. The CDR3 DNA is TGTGCCAGCAGCCCCCGGGACACCCAAGAGACCCAGTACTTC. This gives the protein CASSPRDTQETQYF. V is TRBV12-3 or TRBV12-4 and J is TRBJ2-5, with a weak D call TRBD1 (6 bases). The length of the CDR3 is 14 residues. The V end was cut by 6 bases, the J end by 1 base, with 12 bases between.